This T cell receptor (beta chain) was sequenced during a study of regulatory T cells in long-lasting Graves disease. Study results and limitations: With persistent disease, TRBV28, TRBJ1-2 and TRBJ2-5 were the favored segments. Patients whose Graves' disease persisted exhibited lower TCR diversity than those newly diagnosed. In persistent patients, shared public clonotypes (around 2,500) outnumbered those in new patients (approximately 970). Study was limited to peripheral blood, excluding thyroid tissue.

TCR beta libraries were built with iRepertoire HTBI primers and Arm-PCR of CDR3 regions. Using its own MiXCR run on the multiplex PCR reads, TCRdb lists one record per CDR3 protein. In the table there are more than 650,000 distinct CDR3 sequences, about 30% of which are singletons. Time point noted: persistent/refractory GD, antithyroid drugs over 5 years with positive TRAb. RNA extracted from PBMCs served as the sequencing template. Concerning this clonotype itself: The target antigen is unknown.

V was pared by 4 bases and J by 6 bases, with 12 bases of the junction left unmatched. The CDR3 runs to 16 residues. Germline CDR1 and CDR2: KGHSH and LQKENI. The sample here was peripheral blood mononuclear cells (PBMCs), taken when the disease was refractory, from a patient treated with antithyroid drugs. This TCR was sampled from a female donor with Graves disease. This chain connects TRBV18 to TRBJ1-1; 9 bases match TRBD1. Here the CDR3 reads CASSRDLQGALAEAFF. CDR3 nucleotide sequence: TGTGCCAGCTCACGAGACCTACAGGGGGCATTGGCTGAAGCTTTCTTT. The full variable domain, completed using reference TRBV18 and TRBJ1-1, is NAGVMQNPRHLVRRRGQEARLRCSPMKGHSHVYWYRQLPEEGLKFMVYLQKENIIDESGMPKERFSAEFPKEGPSILRIQQVVRGDSAAYFCASSRDLQGALAEAFFGQGTRLTVV.